These 11 T cell receptor beta chains came from one sample sequenced in a study of blood T cell repertoires in COVID-19. Profiled with immunoSEQ multiplex PCR; TCRdb holds only in-frame clones, not every one. The sample yields 350,000 to 500,000 clones, approximately 90% seen once. Sequenced material: PBMCs or T cells enriched from blood (not recorded which). All receptors come from a woman younger than 30 who had been exposed to COVID-19.

For this clone: One junction end does not reproduce the germline sequence, and a read error may be involved. This chain joins TRBV28 and TRBJ2-1; 7 bases align to TRBD2. Per germline, CDR1 MDHEN and CDR2 SYDVKM. The CDR3 runs 16 residues. DNA for the CDR3: TGTGCCAGCAGTGTATGGGATCAGCGGGATTACAATGAGCAGTTCTTC. Its translation is CASSVWDQRDYNEQFF.

This chain links TRBV4-1 with TRBJ1-6; D remains ambiguous. CDR3 length: 12 amino acids. Germline lookup yields CDR1 MGHRA and CDR2 YSYEKL. V lost 4 bases and J lost 8, with 6 bases in between. The DNA for the CDR3 is TGCGCCAGCAGCCGAAGAGATTCACCCCTCCACTTT. Protein: CASSRRDSPLHF.

The chain has TRBV6-1 and TRBJ1-5; a possible D gene is TRBD1 (5 bases). CDR3 size: 17 residues. The V end lost 1 base, the J end lost 0 bases, and 13 bases lay between the germline ends. Germline-derived CDR1 and CDR2 are MNHNS and SASEGT. CDR3 DNA: TGTGCCAGCAGTGAAGACCGGGAGGGGTATAGCAATCAGCCCCAGCATTTT. Amino acids: CASSEDREGYSNQPQHF.

The chain links TRBV27 to TRBJ1-2; TRBD1 aligns across 8 bases. Germline loops: CDR1 MNHEY, CDR2 SMNVEV (reference sequence). The CDR3 spans 13 residues. With 2 bases clipped from V and 6 bases from J, the junction kept 2 bases outside the gene matches. Here the CDR3 reads CASSLNRGNGYTF. DNA for the CDR3: TGTGCCAGCAGTTTAAACAGGGGGAATGGCTACACCTTC.

The rearrangement joins TRBV6-5 to TRBJ1-3; possible D gene TRBD1, 6 bases. Trimming shortened V by 5 bases and J by 4 bases, and 15 bases separated the two germline ends. The CDR3 extends over 15 amino acids. CDR1 MNHEY and CDR2 SVGAGI come from the germline V gene. The CDR3 coding sequence is TGTGCCAGCAGTCGGAACAGGGCGGAGGGAAACACCATATATTTT. It is translated as CASSRNRAEGNTIYF.

The chain joins TRBV5-1 to TRBJ2-7; 8 bases map to TRBD1. The CDR3 runs to 15 residues. CDR1 and CDR2 from the germline V gene are SGHRS and YFSETQ. J lost 2 bases, V lost 5 bases, and 9 bases had no gene match. The CDR3 nucleotides are TGCGCCAGCAGGCCCCAGGGACAGGTAACCTACGAGCAGTACTTC. Translated, it gives CASRPQGQVTYEQYF.

The rearrangement joins TRBV6-5 to TRBJ2-7, with D unclear. CDR1 MNHEY and CDR2 SVGAGI come from the germline V gene. CDR3 size: 13 residues. V was trimmed by 8 bases and J by 3 bases, leaving 14 bases between them. Here the CDR3 reads CASCFGRHYEQYF. The CDR3 nucleotides are TGTGCCAGCTGTTTCGGTCGACACTACGAGCAGTACTTC.

J is TRBJ1-2 and V is TRBV6-5; 8 positions match TRBD1. Germline V CDR1 and CDR2: MNHEY, SVGAGI. V lost 7 bases to trimming and J lost 8 bases; unmatched junction nucleotides: 9. This CDR3 region has 13 residues. CDR3 sequence (DNA): TGTGCCAGCACCCGGACAGGGATTTTAGGCTACACCTTC. Translation: CASTRTGILGYTF.

The J gene is TRBJ2-3, the V gene TRBV18; 11 bases map to TRBD2. Germline V CDR1 and CDR2: KGHSH, LQKENI. The V and J ends lost 2 bases and 6 bases, in that order; junction bases with no gene match: 10. The CDR3 consists of 17 residues. The CDR3 reads CASSPIAGTSGLDTQYF. The CDR3 nucleotides are TGTGCCAGCTCACCAATTGCCGGGACTAGCGGCCTGGATACGCAGTATTTT.

The J gene is TRBJ1-3, the V gene TRBV29-1; D perhaps matches TRBD1 (6 bases). Germline CDR1 and CDR2: SQVTM and ANQGSEA. Deletions cut 6 bases from V and 4 bases from J, with 13 bases between. This CDR3 contains 13 residues. CDR3 bases: TGCAGCGTCCACCCACAGGGAGGAAACACCATATATTTT. This sequence encodes CSVHPQGGNTIYF.

The chain recombines TRBV27 with TRBJ1-2; tentative D call: TRBD1 (5 bases). V lost 5 bases to trimming and J lost 2 bases, with 12 bases between them. Germline CDR1 and CDR2: MNHEY and SMNVEV (reference sequence). This CDR3 contains 14 residues. The CDR3 DNA sequence: TGTGCCAGCAGTACCGGGGGGGTGAACTATGGCTACACCTTC. This encodes CASSTGGVNYGYTF.